This is a list of T cell receptor beta chains from one sample in a study of T cell repertoires in cytomegalovirus infection. TCRdb re-called the reads with MiXCR, one entry per CDR3 protein. The sample shows some 560,000 distinct CDR3 sequences, just under 40% of them seen only once. No antigen is known for these receptors. The sequenced sample was cultured PBMCs, obtained from culture after CMV antigen stimulation. These receptors were obtained from a human donor in good health (CMV status not recorded). Some clones in this sample may be carry-over from other donors' samples. CDR3s include the opening cysteine and the closing phenylalanine or tryptophan. The order of the fields is CDR3 protein, CDR3 DNA, clone size, J gene, D gene, CDR3 length, V gene. A D gene is named only where the DNA matches it firmly. Size tells how often a clone was seen (once, few, many) or the class of an expanded clone, and some rows leave it out.

CDR3aa: CAIRDRRGVNEQFF
CDR3nt: TGTGCCATCAGAGACAGGAGGGGCGTCAATGAGCAGTTCTTC
abundance: -
j_gene: TRBJ2-1
d_gene: -
len: 14
v_gene: TRBV10-3

CDR3aa: CASSLAPQGAGETQYF
CDR3nt: TGTGCCAGCAGCTTAGCGCCCCAGGGGGCTGGGGAGACCCAGTACTTC
abundance: few
j_gene: TRBJ2-5
d_gene: TRBD1
len: 16
v_gene: TRBV7-2

CDR3aa: CASRGQGGQPQHF
CDR3nt: TGTGCCAGCAGGGGACAGGGCGGTCAGCCCCAGCATTTT
abundance: few
j_gene: TRBJ1-5
d_gene: TRBD1
len: 13
v_gene: TRBV12-3/TRBV12-4

CDR3aa: CASSPAGTTPTDTQYF
CDR3nt: TGTGCCAGCTCACCAGCCGGGACTACACCCACAGATACGCAGTATTTT
abundance: -
j_gene: TRBJ2-3
d_gene: TRBD2
len: 16
v_gene: TRBV18

CDR3aa: CATSERGRADTQYF
CDR3nt: TGTGCCACCAGTGAAAGGGGAAGGGCAGATACGCAGTATTTT
abundance: -
j_gene: TRBJ2-3
d_gene: -
len: 14
v_gene: TRBV24-1

CDR3aa: CSARSGQGIDTQYF
CDR3nt: TGCAGTGCTAGATCCGGACAGGGGATAGATACGCAGTATTTT
abundance: -
j_gene: TRBJ2-3
d_gene: TRBD1
len: 14
v_gene: TRBV20-1

CDR3aa: CASSRRVTSGNTIYF
CDR3nt: TGTGCCAGCAGCCGAAGGGTGACCTCTGGAAACACCATATATTTT
abundance: many
j_gene: TRBJ1-3
d_gene: -
len: 15
v_gene: TRBV7-2

CDR3aa: CSAEPPNTEAFF
CDR3nt: TGCAGCGCCGAACCCCCTAACACTGAAGCTTTCTTT
abundance: -
j_gene: TRBJ1-1
d_gene: -
len: 12
v_gene: TRBV29-1

CDR3aa: CASSYSYTGLPGEQFF
CDR3nt: TGTGCCAGCAGTTACTCGTATACAGGCTTACCCGGTGAGCAGTTCTTC
abundance: -
j_gene: TRBJ2-1
d_gene: -
len: 16
v_gene: TRBV6-2/TRBV6-3

CDR3aa: CASSQDRMLNYGYTF
CDR3nt: TGCGCCAGCAGCCAAGATAGGATGCTGAACTATGGCTACACCTTC
abundance: -
j_gene: TRBJ1-2
d_gene: -
len: 15
v_gene: TRBV4-1

CDR3aa: CASRSGSSYNEQFF
CDR3nt: TGTGCCAGCAGGAGCGGGAGCTCCTACAATGAGCAGTTCTTC
abundance: -
j_gene: TRBJ2-1
d_gene: TRBD2
len: 14
v_gene: TRBV7-2

CDR3aa: CASSLQSGGGGNTIYF
CDR3nt: TGTGCCAGCAGCTTACAATCTGGGGGCGGCGGAAACACCATATATTTT
abundance: few
j_gene: TRBJ1-3
d_gene: -
len: 16
v_gene: TRBV7-9

CDR3aa: CSGGREYEQYF
CDR3nt: TGCAGCGGAGGCAGGGAATACGAGCAGTACTTC
abundance: -
j_gene: TRBJ2-7
d_gene: -
len: 11
v_gene: TRBV29-1

CDR3aa: CASSFRGTSYEQYF
CDR3nt: TGTGCCAGCAGCTTTCGGGGCACCTCCTACGAGCAGTACTTC
abundance: few
j_gene: TRBJ2-7
d_gene: -
len: 14
v_gene: TRBV7-9

CDR3aa: CASSLIIQGSYEQYF
CDR3nt: TGTGCCAGCAGCTTAATAATCCAGGGCTCCTACGAGCAGTACTTC
abundance: -
j_gene: TRBJ2-7
d_gene: -
len: 15
v_gene: TRBV11-1

CDR3aa: CASSLVVHTGELFF
CDR3nt: TGTGCCAGCAGCTTAGTAGTGCACACCGGGGAGCTGTTTTTT
abundance: -
j_gene: TRBJ2-2
d_gene: -
len: 14
v_gene: TRBV7-2

CDR3aa: CASSPIQGTPDTQYF
CDR3nt: TGTGCCAGCAGCCCGATACAGGGTACGCCAGATACGCAGTATTTT
abundance: few
j_gene: TRBJ2-3
d_gene: -
len: 15
v_gene: TRBV7-9

CDR3aa: CASTRVNYEQFF
CDR3nt: TGTGCCAGTACCCGAGTAAATTATGAGCAGTTCTTC
abundance: -
j_gene: TRBJ2-1
d_gene: -
len: 12
v_gene: TRBV19